The clone carrying this T cell receptor beta chain has a count of ten or more. The sample is drawn from a study of T cells in Graves' hyperthyroidism and ophthalmopathy. With V trimmed by 5 bases and J by 2 bases, 9 bases remained unmatched. The CDR3 sequence is 16 residues long. What was amplified from RNA transcripts were TCR beta CDR3 regions. First-round RT-PCR targeting the TCR CDR3 was performed with the HTBI primer set. MiXCR, applied by TCRdb to the multiplex PCR reads, yields one record per CDR3 protein. Of 700,000 or so distinct CDR3 sequences listed, around 17% were seen once; the top ten hold roughly 8%.

The source of this sequence is a man between 18 and 35 years old with Graves' hyperthyroidism. The J gene is TRBJ2-5, the V gene TRBV12-3 or TRBV12-4, with TRBD1 matching over 9 bases. Specimen: blood. The CDR3 is CASSRTGELDQETQYF. The DNA of the CDR3 is TGTGCCAGCAGTAGGACAGGGGAGCTTGATCAAGAGACCCAGTACTTC.